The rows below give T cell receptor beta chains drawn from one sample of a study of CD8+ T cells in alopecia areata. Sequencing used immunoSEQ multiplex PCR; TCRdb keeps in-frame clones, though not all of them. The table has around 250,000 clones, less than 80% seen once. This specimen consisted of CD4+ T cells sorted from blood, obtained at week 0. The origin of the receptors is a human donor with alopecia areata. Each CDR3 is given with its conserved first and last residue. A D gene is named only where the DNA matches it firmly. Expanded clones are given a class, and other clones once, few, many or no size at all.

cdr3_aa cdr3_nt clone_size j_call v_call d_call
CASTLGAPTNQPQHF TGTGCCAGTACCCTTGGGGCCCCTACGAATCAGCCCCAGCATTTT - TRBJ1-5 TRBV19 -
CASSRGETQYF TGTGCCAGCAGCCGGGGGGAGACCCAGTACTTC few TRBJ2-5 TRBV7-2 -
CASSPTSGGAYEQYF TGTGCCAGCAGCCCCACTAGCGGGGGGGCCTACGAGCAGTACTTC once TRBJ2-7 TRBV4-2 TRBD2
CASRDLAEAFF TGTGCCAGCAGGGATCTGGCTGAAGCTTTCTTT few TRBJ1-1 TRBV27 -
CASRSGLAVSYNEQFF TGCGCCAGCAGATCCGGACTAGCGGTGTCCTACAATGAGCAGTTCTTC - TRBJ2-1 TRBV4-1 TRBD2
CASSQDAGGTEAFF TGTGCCAGCAGCCAAGATGCAGGGGGCACTGAAGCTTTCTTT - TRBJ1-1 TRBV4-2 TRBD1
CASSPGSGQSYGYTF TGTGCCAGCAGCCCAGGCTCGGGACAGAGCTATGGCTACACCTTC - TRBJ1-2 TRBV7-2 TRBD1
CSVEDEVSNTGELFF TGCAGCGTTGAAGATGAGGTTTCGAACACCGGGGAGCTGTTTTTT few TRBJ2-2 TRBV29-1 -
CASGLGTGGYEQYF TGTGCTAGTGGTTTAGGGACAGGGGGCTACGAGCAGTACTTC few TRBJ2-7 TRBV12-5 TRBD1
CSVGTGLNTEAFF TGCAGCGTAGGGACAGGGCTGAACACTGAAGCTTTCTTT few TRBJ1-1 TRBV29-1 TRBD1
CASSSRLANEQFF TGTGCCAGCAGCTCCAGACTAGCGAATGAGCAGTTCTTC - TRBJ2-1 TRBV7-2 TRBD2
CASSVGEGVSYEQYF TGTGCCAGCAGCGTAGGTGAGGGGGTCTCCTACGAGCAGTACTTC - TRBJ2-7 TRBV9 -
CAISPERGYGYTF TGTGCCATCAGTCCCGAGAGGGGCTATGGCTACACCTTC - TRBJ1-2 TRBV10-3 -
CASSRSTGSRSYNEQFF TGTGCCAGCAGCCGTTCTACAGGGTCCCGCTCCTACAATGAGCAGTTCTTC - TRBJ2-1 TRBV7-9 -
CASSLDYGGGYTF TGTGCCAGCAGCTTAGATTATGGAGGAGGCTACACCTTC - TRBJ1-2 TRBV11-2 -
CAWSRADQETQYF TGTGCCTGGAGTAGGGCAGACCAAGAGACCCAGTACTTC - TRBJ2-5 TRBV30 -
CASSLRDSYEQYF TGCGCCAGCAGCTTAAGGGACTCCTACGAGCAGTACTTC - TRBJ2-7 TRBV5-1 -
CASSTARSSYEQYF TGTGCCAGCAGTACTGCCAGGAGCTCCTACGAGCAGTACTTC once TRBJ2-7 TRBV6-5 -
CSASGEAGEETQYF TGCAGCGCCTCCGGAGAGGCGGGGGAAGAGACCCAGTACTTC - TRBJ2-5 TRBV29-1 TRBD2
CAWERVNSPLHF TGTGCCTGGGAGAGGGTAAATTCACCCCTCCACTTT - TRBJ1-6 TRBV30 -
CASSLVAGSGVQFF TGCGCCAGCAGCTTGGTAGCGGGGAGTGGTGTGCAGTTCTTC few TRBJ2-1 TRBV5-1 TRBD2
CASTPFSVQGWSTDTQYF TGTGCCAGTACCCCGTTCTCGGTACAGGGGTGGAGTACAGATACGCAGTATTTT once TRBJ2-3 TRBV19 TRBD1
CASSQGPDRSNQPQHF TGTGCCAGCAGCCAAGGCCCGGACAGAAGCAATCAGCCCCAGCATTTT - TRBJ1-5 TRBV4-2 -
CSVEGHSNYGYTF TGCAGCGTTGAGGGGCACTCTAACTATGGCTACACCTTC - TRBJ1-2 TRBV29-1 -
CASSAQLAGGTRGTQYF TGTGCCAGCAGCGCCCAACTAGCGGGGGGGACAAGAGGGACCCAGTACTTC - TRBJ2-5 TRBV7-2 TRBD2
CASSLDSWLMNTEAFF TGCGCCAGCAGCTTGGACAGCTGGCTGATGAACACTGAAGCTTTCTTT - TRBJ1-1 TRBV5-1 -
CASSTIPGQRNEQFF TGTGCCAGTAGTACCATCCCTGGACAACGCAATGAGCAGTTCTTC few TRBJ2-1 TRBV19 -
CSVGGGGNEKLFF TGCAGCGTTGGTGGCGGAGGTAATGAAAAACTGTTTTTT once TRBJ1-4 TRBV29-1 -
CARTEGQVSGANVLTF TGTGCCAGGACGGAAGGACAGGTCTCCGGGGCCAACGTCCTGACTTTC - TRBJ2-6 TRBV25-1 TRBD1
CAWIVTEAFF TGTGCCTGGATCGTCACTGAAGCTTTCTTT - TRBJ1-1 TRBV30 -
CASSVGQGTYNEQFF TGTGCCAGCAGCGTAGGACAAGGGACCTACAATGAGCAGTTCTTC - TRBJ2-1 TRBV9 -
CASSPTGKGYNEKLFF TGTGCCAGCTCACCTACAGGGAAGGGATATAATGAAAAACTGTTTTTT few TRBJ1-4 TRBV18 -
CAAGQAVSNTEAFF TGTGCCGCGGGACAGGCGGTATCAAACACTGAAGCTTTCTTT - TRBJ1-1 TRBV30 TRBD1
CASSDARSRGSYEQYF TGTGCCAGCAGTGACGCCCGGTCGCGGGGCTCCTACGAGCAGTACTTC - TRBJ2-7 TRBV6-1 -
CSVAGGAKTEAFF TGCAGCGTTGCAGGGGGCGCAAAGACTGAAGCTTTCTTT - TRBJ1-1 TRBV29-1 TRBD1
CSVFPETGGYGKTQYF TGCAGCGTTTTCCCGGAAACAGGGGGCTACGGGAAGACCCAGTACTTC - TRBJ2-5 TRBV29-1 TRBD1